The 25 T cell receptor beta chains presented below share a single source sample, sequenced in a study of blood T cell repertoires in COVID-19. The repertoire was sequenced with immunoSEQ multiplex PCR; TCRdb's copy has only in-frame clones and lacks some. This table holds approximately 220,000 clones, 65% to 85% found once. Sequencing was done on a sample of PBMCs or T cells enriched from blood (not recorded which). The receptors shown here come from a woman between 35 and 50 years old with acute COVID-19.

The chain links TRBV5-1 to TRBJ1-3, with 8 bases matching TRBD1. The CDR3 length is 16 residues. From germline, CDR1 is SGHRS and CDR2 YFSETQ. Trimming took 1 base from V and 4 from J; bases not matched to a gene: 7. CDR3: CASSLSGTGPGNTIYF. The DNA of the CDR3 is TGCGCCAGCAGCTTGTCCGGGACAGGTCCCGGAAACACCATATATTTT.

This clone was seen a handful of times. The gene calls are TRBV4-1 and TRBJ2-2; D ambiguous. The CDR3 runs to 16 residues. CDR1 MGHRA and CDR2 YSYEKL come from the germline V gene. V was cut by 0 bases and J by 2 bases, with 10 bases left in between. CDR3 sequence reads: CASSQEVSLNTGELFF. In nucleotides, the CDR3 is TGCGCCAGCAGCCAAGAGGTCTCGCTAAACACCGGGGAGCTGTTTTTT.

The chain is built from TRBV19 and TRBJ2-1, with 7 bases aligning to TRBD2. The CDR3 length is 15 residues. In germline, CDR1 is LNHDA, CDR2 SQIVND (reference sequence). The V and J ends lost 6 bases and 3 bases, in that order; junction bases with no gene match: 8. The CDR3 sequence: CASSPRGDVYNEQFF. DNA for the CDR3: TGTGCCAGTAGCCCCCGGGGGGACGTCTACAATGAGCAGTTCTTC.

The chain combines TRBV19 with TRBJ1-2, with no clear D. V was cut by 7 bases and J by 8 bases, with 14 bases left in between. This CDR3 region has 12 residues. CDR1 and CDR2 from the germline V gene are LNHDA and SQIVND (reference sequence). In DNA form, the CDR3 reads TGTGCCAGTACCCTTCGGGGAGGAGGCTACACCTTC. As protein: CASTLRGGGYTF.

The chain combines TRBV24-1 with TRBJ1-2; TRBD1 matches 9 bases. CDR1 is KGHDR, CDR2 SFDVKD, per germline. Unmatched junction bases numbered 18, after V lost 7 bases and J lost 7 bases. This CDR3 has 17 amino acids. The CDR3: CATSAPPGQGAGSGYTF. The CDR3 nucleotides are TGTGCCACCAGCGCTCCCCCGGGACAGGGCGCTGGGAGTGGCTACACCTTC.

The J gene is TRBJ1-1, the V gene TRBV27; D possibly corresponds to TRBD1 (6 bases). The CDR3 runs 15 residues. Germline-derived CDR1 and CDR2 are MNHEY and SMNVEV (reference sequence). Trimming pared 7 bases from V and 4 bases from J, leaving 19 bases between. This CDR3 reads CASTWGHRAGTEAFF. The CDR3 bases are TGTGCCAGCACCTGGGGGCACAGGGCGGGCACTGAAGCTTTCTTT.

Details on this clone: Additional DNA sequences in this sample encode the identical CDR3. This chain joins TRBV7-8 and TRBJ1-5, with D perhaps TRBD1 (5 bases). The CDR3 sequence is 16 residues long. The V end lost 5 bases, the J end lost 2 bases, and 16 bases lay between the germline ends. Germline V gene lookup returns CDR1 SGHVS and CDR2 FQNEAQ. The CDR3 nucleotides are TGTGCCAGCAGCCTTCTTGCGGGGGATGGCAATCAGCCCCAGCATTTT. The encoded protein is CASSLLAGDGNQPQHF.

This chain joins TRBV7-6 and TRBJ2-1, with D hard to call. The CDR3 totals 16 residues. V was clipped by 1 base and J by 0 bases, with 10 bases between them. Germline V gene sequence: CDR1 SGHVS, CDR2 FNYEAQ. CDR3 in DNA: TGTGCCAGCAGCTTAGTGCCTTCTAGCTCCTACAATGAGCAGTTCTTC. It is translated as CASSLVPSSSYNEQFF.

This chain joins TRBV18 and TRBJ2-1; D call uncertain. Germline V gene lookup returns CDR1 KGHSH and CDR2 LQKENI. V lost 0 bases, J lost 1 base, and 10 bases lay in between. The CDR3 length is 16 residues. Here the CDR3 DNA reads TGTGCCAGCTCACCACCGCCAGCGAGATCCTACAATGAGCAGTTCTTC. Translated, it gives CASSPPPARSYNEQFF.

A single count supports this clone. V gene TRBV3-1 (or the pseudogene TRBV3-2) combines with J gene TRBJ2-3; TRBD1 matches 9 bases. The germline V gene encodes CDR1 LGHDT and CDR2 YNNKEL (reference sequence). CDR3 length equals 15 residues. The junction had 1 base not matched to a gene; V was cut back by 2 bases and J by 1 base. The CDR3 bases are TGTGCCAGCAGCCAATACAGGGGGCGCACAGATACGCAGTATTTT. It codes for CASSQYRGRTDTQYF.

The chain recombines TRBV23-1 with TRBJ2-2, with D perhaps matching TRBD2 (6 bases). TRBV23-1 qualifies as an ORF whose function is uncertain. The CDR3 length is 15 residues. V was clipped by 1 base and J by 6 bases, with 12 bases between them. This CDR3 reads CASSQFRRGPGELFF. The CDR3 DNA reads TGCGCCAGCAGTCAATTTAGGAGGGGACCCGGGGAGCTGTTTTTT.

The CDR3 DNA reads TGTGCCAGCAGCTTGCAACAGGGAAGTCAGGGGGGTGAGCAGTTCTTC. Residues: CASSLQQGSQGGEQFF. V gene TRBV7-2 combines with J gene TRBJ2-1, with D possibly matching TRBD1 (7 bases). Germline V gene lookup returns CDR1 SGHTA and CDR2 FQGNSA. Between the trimmed V and J ends, which lost 3 bases and 9 bases, there was a span of 21 bases. The CDR3 contains 16 residues.

This chain connects TRBV9 to TRBJ2-5, with TRBD1 as a possible D gene (5 bases). In germline, CDR1 is SGDLS, CDR2 YYNGEE. V dropped 0 bases and J dropped 0 bases, with 6 bases sitting between them. This CDR3 region has 14 residues. Written as DNA, the CDR3 is TGTGCCAGCAGCGTAGACAGGTACCAAGAGACCCAGTACTTC. Translating it yields CASSVDRYQETQYF.

The CDR3 DNA reads as TGTGCCAGCTCACCGGGCCGGAGCAATCAGCCCCAGCATTTT. Its translation is CASSPGRSNQPQHF. V and J are TRBV18 and TRBJ1-5; D unresolved. This CDR3 is 14 amino acids long. CDR1 and CDR2 (germline): KGHSH, LQKENI. Trimming cost V 3 bases and J 1 base, with 7 bases left between them.

The chain recombines TRBV7-9 with TRBJ2-7; D perhaps matches TRBD2 (6 bases). Per the germline V gene, CDR1 is SEHNR and CDR2 is FQNEAQ (reference sequence). This CDR3 contains 16 residues. Trimming left V 2 bases short and J 1 base short, with 15 bases between. The CDR3 DNA sequence: TGTGCCAGCAGCTTATACAAGGGGAGGAGATCCTACGAGCAGTACTTC. Protein product: CASSLYKGRRSYEQYF.

This clone was detected once. The chain carries TRBV28 and TRBJ1-1, with 7 bases that match TRBD1. In germline, CDR1 is MDHEN, CDR2 SYDVKM. The CDR3 spans 16 residues. The trim removed 3 bases at V and 0 bases at J, leaving 7 bases unmatched. For the CDR3, the DNA is TGTGCCAGCAGTTTGAGGACAGGCCTATTGAACACTGAAGCTTTCTTT. Its protein product is CASSLRTGLLNTEAFF. Together with reference TRBV28 and TRBJ1-1, the CDR3 gives the full variable domain: DVKVTQSSRYLVKRTGEKVFLECVQDMDHENMFWYRQDPGLGLRLIYFSYDVKMKEKGDIPEGYSVSREKKERFSLILESASTNQTSMYLCASSLRTGLLNTEAFFGQGTRLTVV.

This rearrangement joins TRBV16 to TRBJ1-5; the match to TRBD1 covers 8 bases. The CDR3 has 16 residues. The germline gives CDR1 KGHSY, CDR2 FQNENV. Trimming cost V 3 bases and J 2 bases; bases outside gene matches: 6. CDR3 nucleotides: TGTGCCAGCAGCCATCCGGGGGGACAGGGCAATCAGCCCCAGCATTTT. Translating gives CASSHPGGQGNQPQHF.

The chain joins TRBV5-1 to TRBJ1-6; 9 positions match TRBD1. Trimming removed 5 bases from V and 0 bases from J; junction bases left unmatched: 12. CDR1 and CDR2 (germline): SGHRS, YFSETQ. The CDR3 contains 19 residues. The CDR3: CASRSAGQGSSSYNSPLHF. CDR3 sequence (DNA): TGCGCCAGCAGAAGCGCGGGACAGGGCTCAAGCTCCTATAATTCACCCCTCCACTTT.

CDR3 sequence (DNA): TGTGCCAGCAAGGGACAGCCTTACGAGCAGTACTTC. Translating gives CASKGQPYEQYF. The V gene is TRBV6-5, the J gene TRBJ2-7; 7 bases match TRBD1. Trimming cost V 7 bases and J 4 bases; bases outside gene matches: 4. CDR3 length equals 12 residues. CDR1 MNHEY and CDR2 SVGAGI come from the germline V gene.

The chain recombines TRBV5-1 with TRBJ2-2; tentatively, D is TRBD2 (5 bases). Looked up from germline, CDR1 is SGHRS and CDR2 is YFSETQ. Trimming took 4 bases from V and 10 from J, leaving 11 bases between them. The CDR3 contains 12 residues. The CDR3 is CASSRIGVELFF. The CDR3 DNA follows: TGCGCCAGCAGCCGGATCGGGGTGGAGCTGTTTTTT.

The rearrangement links TRBV12-5 to TRBJ2-5; 8 bases are a match to TRBD1. CDR1 and CDR2 from the germline V gene are LGHNT and FRNRAP. The CDR3 is 14 amino acids. Trimming took 3 bases from V and 4 from J; bases not matched to a gene: 4. The CDR3 is CASGFGRGRETQYF. Here the CDR3 DNA reads TGTGCTAGTGGTTTCGGCAGGGGGCGAGAGACCCAGTACTTC.

The chain recombines TRBV11-2 with TRBJ2-1, with 8 bases fitting TRBD2. The CDR3 length is 13 residues. The germline V gene has CDR1 SGHAT and CDR2 FQNNGV. V was pared by 11 bases and J by 2 bases, with 5 bases of the junction left unmatched. In nucleotides, the CDR3 is TGTGCCGCAGCAGCGGGAGCCTACAATGAGCAGTTCTTC. Translated: CAAAAGAYNEQFF.

This clone appeared a few times. The V and J genes are TRBV7-2 and TRBJ1-5; D is unclear. CDR1 and CDR2 (germline): SGHTA, FQGNSA. V was pared by 5 bases and J by 2 bases, with 10 bases between. CDR3 length: 14 amino acids. This chain's CDR3 is CASSPTAGNQPQHF. CDR3 nucleotide sequence: TGTGCCAGCAGCCCGACGGCGGGCAATCAGCCCCAGCATTTT.

The V gene is TRBV5-6, the J gene TRBJ1-1, with 8 bases identical to TRBD1. Germline CDR1 SGHDT, CDR2 YYEEEE. Losses at the gene ends were 4 bases for V and 11 bases for J; bases not matched to a gene: 13. The CDR3 has 14 amino acids. The CDR3 is CASSPWTGRGEAFF. The CDR3 DNA is TGTGCCAGCAGCCCATGGACAGGGAGGGGTGAGGCTTTCTTT.

In its sample, this clone was seen a few times. Here the CDR3 reads CASSSGQGAFF. The CDR3 region has the DNA TGTGCCAGCAGCTCCGGACAGGGAGCTTTCTTT. The chain uses TRBV6-5 and TRBJ1-1, with 8 bases fitting TRBD1. This CDR3 is 11 amino acids long. The germline V gene has CDR1 MNHEY and CDR2 SVGAGI. V was pared by 6 bases and J by 10 bases, with 4 bases of the junction left unmatched.